This T cell receptor beta chain was identified during a study of human T cells and chemical hapten exposure. For the study at large: All through the roughly 25-week study, the scalp of each patient received diphenylcyclopropenone doses weekly. The patch tests put 0.01% DPC on the skin of the upper back and were read 6 days later.

General study points: The formation of large CDR3 similarity clusters by expanded TCRs significantly exceeded that of controls.

Germline V gene data show CDR1 as DFQATT and CDR2 as SNEGSKA (reference sequence). V lost 5 bases to trimming and J lost 0 bases; unmatched junction nucleotides: 9. CDR3 size: 16 residues. The time point is: patch test 1, 2 weeks after DPC sensitization. The treatment here: therapeutic diphenylcyclopropenone sensitization with weekly scalp DPC. Venepuncture was done earlier than the placement of each patch test. TCRdb independently ran MiXCR on the RACE reads; one entry per CDR3 protein. The sample comprises roughly 120,000 distinct CDR3 sequences, roughly 13% of which are singletons, and 0.92% rests with the top ten. With respect to this clonotype: Antigen unknown.

The origin of this receptor is a young man with alopecia areata. Some clones in this sample may be carry-over from other donors' samples. The rearrangement links TRBV20-1 to TRBJ2-5, with 10 bases matching TRBD2. The material was whole blood, obtained in connection with sensitization to the hapten diphenylcyclopropenone (DPC). CDR3 DNA sequence: TGCAGTGCTTGGGGGCTAGCGGGGGCGTACCAAGAGACCCAGTACTTC. This translates into CSAWGLAGAYQETQYF.